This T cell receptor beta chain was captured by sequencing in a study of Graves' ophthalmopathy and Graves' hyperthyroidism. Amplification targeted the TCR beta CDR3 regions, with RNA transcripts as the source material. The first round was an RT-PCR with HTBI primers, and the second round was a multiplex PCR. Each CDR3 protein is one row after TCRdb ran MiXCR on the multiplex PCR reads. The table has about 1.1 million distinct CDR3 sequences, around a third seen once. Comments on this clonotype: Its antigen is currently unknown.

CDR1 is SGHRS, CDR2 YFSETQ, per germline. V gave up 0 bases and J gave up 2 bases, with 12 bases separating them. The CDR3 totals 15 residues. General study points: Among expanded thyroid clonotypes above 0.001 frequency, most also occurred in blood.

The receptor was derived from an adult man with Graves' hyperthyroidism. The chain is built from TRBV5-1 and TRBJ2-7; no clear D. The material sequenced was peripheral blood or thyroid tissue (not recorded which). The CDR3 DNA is TGCGCCAGCAGCTTGGATAGCAGTAGCCCCTACGAGCAGTACTTC. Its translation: CASSLDSSSPYEQYF.